The rows below give T cell receptor beta chains drawn from one sample of a study of CD8+ T cells in alopecia areata. TCRdb's copy holds only in-frame clones and misses some; the assay was immunoSEQ multiplex PCR. The sample yields about 220,000 clones, roughly 56% seen once. The sequences come from CD4+ T cells sorted from blood, collected at week 4, from a patient treated with tofacitinib. The receptors come from a human donor with alopecia areata. CDR3s include the opening cysteine and the closing phenylalanine or tryptophan. The order of the fields is J gene, V gene, clone size, D gene, CDR3 DNA, CDR3 protein. The D gene is left open where the match is weak. Only part of the rows carry a size: once, few, many, or a class if the clone is expanded.

>TRBJ1-2|TRBV2|.|.
TGTGCCAGCAGTGAATCAAGGGACGGCATTAACTATGGCTACACCTTC
CASSESRDGINYGYTF
>TRBJ2-1|TRBV5-4|.|TRBD2
TGTGCCAGCAGCCCCACAGCGGGGCGGGGGGCGAATGAGCAGTTCTTC
CASSPTAGRGANEQFF
>TRBJ1-4|TRBV7-9|.|.
TGTGCCAGCAGCTTATTCACAGCCCGGCAGGAAAAACTGTTTTTT
CASSLFTARQEKLFF
>TRBJ2-3|TRBV29-1|.|.
TGCAGCGCCCTGGGGCAGGGTACAGATACGCAGTATTTT
CSALGQGTDTQYF
>TRBJ2-7|TRBV29-1|.|TRBD1
TGCAGCGTGGAAGCCGGGACAGGGAGCTACGAGCAGTACTTC
CSVEAGTGSYEQYF
>TRBJ2-5|TRBV27|.|.
TGTGCCAGCAGTCCAGGTTCGGGGCACGAGACCCAGTACTTC
CASSPGSGHETQYF
>TRBJ2-7|TRBV10-3|few|.
TGTGCCATCATGGACGGGGTCTCGGTGGAGCAGTACTTC
CAIMDGVSVEQYF
>TRBJ2-7|TRBV7-2|few|.
TGTGCCAGCAGCTTAATCTCCTACGAGCAGTACTTC
CASSLISYEQYF
>TRBJ2-2|TRBV29-1|.|TRBD2
TGCAGCGTACTTTCGGGACTAGCGACCGGGGAGCTGTTTTTT
CSVLSGLATGELFF
>TRBJ2-7|TRBV19|.|TRBD1
TGTGCCAGTAGTATTAGGGACAGAAACTACGAGCAGTACTTC
CASSIRDRNYEQYF
>TRBJ2-4|TRBV13|few|.
TGTGCCAGCAGCTCGACAGACATTCAGTACTTC
CASSSTDIQYF
>TRBJ2-2|TRBV29-1|.|.
TGCAGCGTGGGGGACCCCGGGGAGCTGTTTTTT
CSVGDPGELFF
>TRBJ2-3|TRBV7-2|.|.
TGTGCCAGCAGTCCAAGCCGGGGGAACTTTGATACGCAGTATTTT
CASSPSRGNFDTQYF
>TRBJ2-7|TRBV29-1|.|.
TGCAGCGTTATGAACTCCTACGAGCAGTACTTC
CSVMNSYEQYF
>TRBJ2-3|TRBV6-5|many|TRBD2
TGTGCCAGCAGTTCTCCGGGACTAGCGGACACAGATACGCAGTATTTT
CASSSPGLADTDTQYF
>TRBJ1-6|TRBV4-3|.|.
TGCGCCAGCAGCCCGACGAACCCTGCATCACCCCTCCACTTT
CASSPTNPASPLHF